This T cell receptor (beta chain) was sequenced for a study of blood T cell repertoires in COVID-19. This clone was recorded once. TCRdb's copy holds only in-frame clones and misses some; the assay was immunoSEQ multiplex PCR. The table records about 190,000 clones, roughly 80% of them present only once. Material for sequencing was peripheral blood. This TCR was recovered from a woman aged 45 to 65 with acute or convalescent COVID-19.

CDR3 loop: CASSARTSGGHEQFF. The CDR3 region has the DNA TGTGCCAGCAGCGCGCGGACTAGCGGGGGGCATGAGCAGTTCTTC. The V and J genes are TRBV11-3 and TRBJ2-1, with 14 bases that match TRBD2. In germline, CDR1 is SGHNT, CDR2 YENEEA. The V and J ends lost 5 bases and 8 bases, in that order; junction bases with no gene match: 5. The CDR3 length is 15 residues. Complete variable domain (other parts from reference TRBV11-3 and TRBJ2-1): EAGVVQSPRYKIIEKKQPVAFWCNPISGHNTLYWYLQNLGQGPELLIRYENEEAVDDSQLPKDRFSAERLKGVDSTLKIQPAELGDSAVYLCASSARTSGGHEQFFGPGTRLTVL.